This T cell receptor beta chain stems from a study of T cell repertoires in cytomegalovirus infection. This CDR3 is built from 18 residues. CDR1 is DFQATT, CDR2 SNEGSKA, per germline (reference sequence). Trimming took 0 bases from V and 0 from J; bases not matched to a gene: 8. TCRdb recomputed calls from the reads with MiXCR, one row per CDR3 protein. The table has about 300,000 distinct CDR3 sequences, roughly 9.3% seen once. Notes on the study in general: There were HLA-C-restricted CMV-specific TCR beta clonotypes dominating the ex vivo response.

This clonotype was detected ten times or more. The antigen is undetermined. This receptor was taken from a human donor in good health (CMV status not recorded). Some clones in this sample may be carry-over from other donors' samples. This sequence joins TRBV20-1 and TRBJ2-6, with 7 positions matching TRBD1. The sequenced material came from PBMCs. Here the CDR3 reads CSARDGGQKYSGANVLTF. The CDR3 nucleotides are TGCAGTGCTAGAGATGGGGGACAGAAGTACTCTGGGGCCAACGTCCTGACTTTC.